The entry below gives a single T cell receptor beta chain sequence along with its context. The J segment lost 3 bases and the V segment lost 5 bases, leaving 6 bases of the junction unmatched. The length of the CDR3 is 14 residues. Germline values: CDR1 MNHEY, CDR2 SVGAGI. This record belongs to a study of CD8 T cells in Susac syndrome. An amount of RNA that ranged from roughly 0.5 to 1 ug was reverse transcribed with random hexamers. MiXCR, applied by TCRdb to the immunoSEQ multiplex PCR reads, yields one record per CDR3 protein. The data show under 200,000 distinct CDR3 sequences, with approximately 95% seen just once and approximately 0.094% held by the top ten. CD8+ and CD4+ T cells from blood underwent TCR beta sequencing, which was carried out in a high-throughput format.

This clonotype was sampled from a human donor in good health. The sequencing sample was made of CD4+ T cells from PBMCs. This chain connects TRBV6-5 to TRBJ2-5; 7 positions match TRBD1. DNA for the CDR3: TGTGCCAGCAGTCCCGGGACAGCCAAAGAGACCCAGTACTTC. As protein: CASSPGTAKETQYF.